The present T cell receptor beta chain was sequenced within a study of T cells in tumors and immune-related adverse events. This clone was seen a handful of times. Profiling relied on immunoSEQ multiplex PCR, and the TCRdb table lists in-frame clones only, not all of them. The sample consists of 4,500 or so clones, around 80% of them appearing once. CDR1 is KGHSH and CDR2 is LQKENI in the germline V gene. Trimming removed 6 bases at V and 2 bases at J, with 11 bases between. The CDR3 contains 13 residues. The material was skin tissue, obtained from a patient treated with anti-PD-1 therapy. This TCR was recovered from a female donor with metastatic renal cell carcinoma. V usage is TRBV18 and J usage is TRBJ2-7, with D possibly being TRBD1 (5 bases). This CDR3 reads CASSFDRTYEQYF. DNA for the CDR3: TGTGCCAGCTCCTTTGACAGAACCTACGAGCAGTACTTC.